The next 20 T cell receptor beta chains were all read from a single sample in a study of shared clonotypes between healthy human individuals. The protocol was immunoSEQ multiplex PCR, while the TCRdb copy is restricted to in-frame clones and leaves out a portion. The sample gives 600,000 to 800,000 clones, approximately 72% of which show up once; about 1.7% is in the top ten. The sequenced sample was memory CD4+ T cells sorted from blood. The subset was: CD45RA-negative fraction. The receptors stem from a woman aged 25 to 45 in good health.

The rearrangement links TRBV29-1 to TRBJ2-5, with D possibly matching TRBD1 (6 bases). The CDR3 is made up of 15 amino acids. Germline CDR1 reads SQVTM; CDR2 reads ANQGSEA. Trimming took off 6 bases at V and 5 bases at J, with 22 bases between the two ends. CDR3 nucleotide sequence: TGCAGCGTGACCGGGACACCGGACCCCGGGGAGACCCAGTACTTC. Translated, it gives CSVTGTPDPGETQYF. Supplemented by reference TRBV29-1 and TRBJ2-5, the full variable domain reads SAVISQKPSRDICQRGTSLTIQCQVDSQVTMMFWYRQQPGQSLTLIATANQGSEATYESGFVIDKFPISRPNLTFSTLTVSNMSPEDSSIYLCSVTGTPDPGETQYFGPGTRLLVL.

The rearrangement links TRBV6-5 to TRBJ2-2; D call uncertain. Between the trimmed V and J ends, which lost 7 bases and 0 bases, there was a span of 9 bases. This CDR3 has 14 amino acids. The germline V gene encodes CDR1 MNHEY and CDR2 SVGAGI. CDR3 bases: TGTGCCAGCACCGGGCTCGCGAACACCGGGGAGCTGTTTTTT. Translation gives CASTGLANTGELFF.

The genes are TRBV19 and TRBJ1-2; 7 bases map to TRBD1. This CDR3 is 15 amino acids long. V shed 4 bases and J 7 bases; nucleotides not matched to a gene: 12. Germline V lookup: CDR1 LNHDA, CDR2 SQIVND (reference sequence). The CDR3 protein is CASSTGQVRARGYTF. CDR3 bases: TGTGCCAGTAGTACTGGACAGGTCAGAGCCCGTGGCTACACCTTC. Filled out from reference TRBV19 and TRBJ1-2, the complete variable domain reads DGGITQSPKYLFRKEGQNVTLSCEQNLNHDAMYWYRQDPGQGLRLIYYSQIVNDFQKGDIAEGYSVSREKKESFPLTVTSAQKNPTAFYLCASSTGQVRARGYTFGSGTRLTVV.

The chain links TRBV7-8 to TRBJ2-7; 8 nucleotides align to TRBD2. CDR3 length: 15 amino acids. J gave up 2 bases and V 1 base, and 4 bases lay outside the gene matches. The germline gives CDR1 SGHVS, CDR2 FQNEAQ. In DNA form, the CDR3 reads TGTGCCAGCAGCTTAGAGCCGGGAGGGCCCTACGAGCAGTACTTC. It translates to CASSLEPGGPYEQYF.

The CDR3 DNA is TGTGCCAGCATCCGGGACGGAATAATTGGAAACACCATATATTTT. As protein: CASIRDGIIGNTIYF. The chain couples TRBV6-1 to TRBJ1-3; weak D call: TRBD1 (5 bases). CDR1 MNHNS and CDR2 SASEGT come from the germline V gene. Trimming removed 7 bases at V and 3 bases at J, with 16 bases between. The CDR3 sequence is 15 residues long.

CDR3 loop: CASSSTGTETQYF. The CDR3 nucleotides are TGTGCCAGCAGCTCGACAGGGACAGAGACCCAGTACTTC. V and J are TRBV11-2 and TRBJ2-5; 7 bases fit TRBD1. The CDR3 extends over 13 amino acids. CDR1 is SGHAT, CDR2 FQNNGV, per germline. The ends lost 4 bases at V and 4 bases at J; junction bases unmatched: 3.

The chain has TRBV5-1 and TRBJ2-1, with 9 bases aligning to TRBD1. The CDR3 spans 15 residues. The ends lost 4 bases at V and 3 bases at J; junction bases unmatched: 5. CDR1 and CDR2 (germline): SGHRS, YFSETQ. The CDR3 DNA follows: TGCGCCAGCAGCGCGGGGGACAGGGACTACAATGAGCAGTTCTTC. It translates to CASSAGDRDYNEQFF.

The CDR3 nucleotides read TGTGCCAGCAGCTTCGGGGGTTTCGGACTTCAGAGCTACACCTTC. Translated, it gives CASSFGGFGLQSYTF. The V gene is TRBV5-4, the J gene TRBJ1-2; D perhaps matches TRBD1 (5 bases). V dropped 2 bases and J dropped 9 bases, with 20 bases sitting between them. Per the germline V gene, CDR1 is SGHNT and CDR2 is YYREEE (reference sequence). The CDR3 runs to 15 residues. The whole variable domain, filled in from reference TRBV5-4 and TRBJ1-2, reads ETGVTQSPTHLIKTRGQQVTLRCSSQSGHNTVSWYQQALGQGPQFIFQYYREEENGRGNFPPRFSGLQFPNYSSELNVNALELDDSALYLCASSFGGFGLQSYTFGSGTRLTVV.

This clone was seen many times. The V gene is TRBV7-9, the J gene TRBJ2-4, with a possible D match to TRBD1 (5 bases). Trimming left V 4 bases short and J 1 base short, with 14 bases between. Per germline, CDR1 SEHNR and CDR2 FQNEAQ (reference sequence). The CDR3 contains 16 residues. The CDR3 loop reads CASSWSSHRAKNIQYF. As DNA, the CDR3 is TGTGCCAGCAGCTGGTCTAGTCACAGGGCCAAAAACATTCAGTACTTC.

This clone was observed once. The chain employs TRBV25-1 and TRBJ2-1; D gene ambiguous. The CDR3 has 13 residues. Per germline, CDR1 MGHDK and CDR2 SYGVNS. With 6 bases removed from V and 9 bases from J, the gap between germline ends came to 15 bases. In DNA, the CDR3 is TGTGCCAGCAGGCTAGACGCTTTGAGTGAGCAGTTCTTC. Encoded protein: CASRLDALSEQFF.

The chain couples TRBV10-3 to TRBJ2-1, with D possibly being TRBD1 or TRBD2 (5 bases each). The V gene's germline CDR1 is ENHRY and CDR2 SYGVKD. The CDR3 length is 15 residues. V lost 6 bases and J 1 base, leaving 13 bases between the germline ends. The CDR3 loop is CAIRRDQDSYNEQFF. The CDR3, as DNA: TGTGCCATCAGACGGGACCAAGATTCCTACAATGAGCAGTTCTTC.

The chain links TRBV13 to TRBJ2-1, with D perhaps TRBD2 (5 bases). The CDR3 is made up of 14 amino acids. Germline values: CDR1 PRHDT, CDR2 FYEKMQ (reference sequence). The germline V and J ends were trimmed by 6 bases and 2 bases, with 11 bases remaining between them. CDR3: CASRRRDTYNEQFF. In nucleotides, the CDR3 is TGTGCCAGCAGACGCCGGGATACCTACAATGAGCAGTTCTTC.

This clone turned up a few times. Different DNA sequences within this sample yield the same CDR3. This chain's CDR3 is CASSEGTGSYEQYF. In DNA form, the CDR3 reads TGTGCCAGCAGTGAAGGGACAGGGTCCTACGAGCAGTACTTC. The chain combines TRBV25-1 with TRBJ2-7, with TRBD1 identical over 9 bases. Germline CDR1 and CDR2: MGHDK and SYGVNS. The CDR3 has 14 amino acids. Trimming at V came to 2 bases and at J to 1 base, leaving 0 bases not matched to a gene.

The rearrangement links TRBV18 to TRBJ2-7; D may be TRBD2 (6 bases). CDR3 length equals 14 residues. From germline, CDR1 is KGHSH and CDR2 LQKENI. V dropped 5 bases and J dropped 6 bases, with 17 bases sitting between them. The CDR3 loop is CASSWEDGTLEQYF. CDR3 coding DNA: TGTGCCAGCTCATGGGAGGACGGGACCCTCGAGCAGTACTTC.

The CDR3 loop reads CASSQATGAPTYEQYF. The CDR3 region has the DNA TGTGCCAGCAGCCAAGCGACAGGGGCTCCAACCTACGAGCAGTACTTC. The gene calls are TRBV16 and TRBJ2-7; 8 bases align to TRBD1. The CDR3 consists of 16 residues. The J segment lost 2 bases and the V segment lost 2 bases, leaving 8 bases of the junction unmatched. Germline CDR1 is KGHSY and CDR2 is FQNENV.

V usage is TRBV19 and J usage is TRBJ2-7; 10 bases line up with TRBD2. Per the germline V gene, CDR1 is LNHDA and CDR2 is SQIVND (reference sequence). The CDR3 contains 15 residues. Trimming took 3 bases from V and 2 from J; bases not matched to a gene: 4. The CDR3 DNA reads as TGTGCCAGTAGTATGCTAGCGGGAGATACCTACGAGCAGTACTTC. This translates into CASSMLAGDTYEQYF.

This clone was seen only a few times. CDR3 sequence: CASSQTGGGEETQYF. For the CDR3, the DNA is TGTGCCAGCAGCCAGACAGGGGGCGGAGAAGAGACCCAGTACTTC. The chain employs TRBV5-6 and TRBJ2-5; TRBD1 matches 10 bases. V dropped 4 bases and J dropped 3; count of bases not matched to a gene: 6. The CDR3 is 15 amino acids. Germline V CDR1 and CDR2: SGHDT, YYEEEE.

The gene calls are TRBV19 and TRBJ1-1; TRBD1 is a possible D gene (6 bases). Trimming removed 6 bases from V and 5 bases from J, with 22 bases in between. The CDR3 spans 16 residues. Germline V gene lookup returns CDR1 LNHDA and CDR2 SQIVND (reference sequence). The CDR3, as DNA: TGTGCCAGTAGCCCCCTAGGGGGGGAAGTTGGGACTGAAGCTTTCTTT. Translation: CASSPLGGEVGTEAFF. Looking up the rest from reference TRBV19 and TRBJ1-1 gives the full variable domain: DGGITQSPKYLFRKEGQNVTLSCEQNLNHDAMYWYRQDPGQGLRLIYYSQIVNDFQKGDIAEGYSVSREKKESFPLTVTSAQKNPTAFYLCASSPLGGEVGTEAFFGQGTRLTVV.

The chain has TRBV6-1 and TRBJ2-2; the match to TRBD1 covers 7 bases. The germline V gene encodes CDR1 MNHNS and CDR2 SASEGT. CDR3 length: 15 residues. The V segment lost 6 bases and the J segment 4 bases; nucleotides outside the gene matches: 8. DNA of the CDR3: TGTGCCAGCAGGGAAAGACAGGGTCGCACCGGGGAGCTGTTTTTT. It yields the protein CASRERQGRTGELFF.

V is TRBV2 and J is TRBJ1-1; D may be TRBD1 (6 bases). This CDR3 comprises 15 residues. Trimming took off 4 bases at V and 10 bases at J, with 22 bases between the two ends. Germline values: CDR1 SNHLY, CDR2 FYNNEI. CDR3 nucleotide sequence: TGTGCCAGCAGTGCGTCAGGGGCGGGGGCTAGGGTAGCTTTCTTT. Amino acids: CASSASGAGARVAFF.